Detailed here is one T cell receptor beta chain. The sample is drawn from a study of glioma-infiltrating T cells after dendritic cell vaccination. Profiling relied on immunoSEQ multiplex PCR, and the TCRdb table lists in-frame clones only, not all of them. Counted here are about 92,000 clones, approximately 84% occurring once; the ten biggest clones make up more than 15%. Between the trimmed V and J ends, which lost 6 bases and 5 bases, there was a span of 19 bases. Germline V gene data show CDR1 as MDHEN and CDR2 as SYDVKM. This CDR3 has 15 residues. V is TRBV28 and J is TRBJ1-2; a possible D gene is TRBD1 (5 bases). The clonotype comes from a human donor with glioblastoma. Specimen: blood, collected before dendritic cell vaccination. CDR3 bases: TGTGCCAGCAGCTTAGACAGTCCAATAGGGTATGGCTACACCTTC. It translates to CASSLDSPIGYGYTF.